This entry is about one T cell receptor beta chain. Germline CDR1 SNHLY, CDR2 FYNNEI. The germline V and J ends were trimmed by 11 bases and 0 bases, with 14 bases remaining between them. The length of the CDR3 is 14 residues. This entry belongs to a study of control samples from healthy donors and cancer patients. TCRdb's table, derived via immunoSEQ multiplex PCR, lists solely in-frame clones and lacks some. The table includes approximately 160,000 clones, more than 85% detected once. This receptor was taken from a woman aged 40 to 49 in good health. Sequenced input: blood. The chain couples TRBV2 to TRBJ1-3; TRBD1 is a possible D gene (6 bases). CDR3: CAARQEISGNTIYF. CDR3 coding DNA: TGTGCCGCCAGACAGGAAATCTCTGGAAACACCATATATTTT.